This T cell receptor beta chain was sequenced for a study of shared clonotypes between healthy human individuals. Trimming shortened V by 5 bases and J by 7 bases, and 11 bases separated the two germline ends. The length of the CDR3 is 13 residues. Germline assignment: CDR1 MNHNS and CDR2 SASEGT. About this clone itself: Its specificity is unknown.

Study-level points and caveats: Clonotype sharing among donors likely depends on sequencing depth.

The assay was immunoSEQ multiplex PCR, and TCRdb's table has in-frame clones only and misses some. The sample lists more than 2 million clones, 90% to 96% seen once, with roughly 0.13% in the top ten. Among the donors, all were Caucasian adults who lived in Nashville, Tennessee. The V gene is TRBV6-1, the J gene TRBJ1-4; D uncertain. The source material was naive CD4+ T cells sorted from blood. The subset is: CD45RA+ positively selected. The source of this sequence is a man aged 18 to 30 in good health. The CDR3 DNA follows: TGTGCCAGCAGTACCATCCCCGGTGAAAAACTGTTTTTT. Translating it yields CASSTIPGEKLFF.